This TCR beta chain comes out of a study of Graves' ophthalmopathy and Graves' hyperthyroidism. The authors amplified TCR beta CDR3 regions from RNA transcripts. Following a first-round RT-PCR that used HTBI primers, a second-round multiplex PCR was carried out. A single record per CDR3 protein comes from TCRdb applying MiXCR to the multiplex PCR reads. This table holds some 750,000 distinct CDR3 sequences, around 40% found once. Ineligible for inclusion were patients with other autoimmune diseases, uncontrolled infections, pregnancy or lactation. Findings and limits, study-wide: From stable hyperthyroidism, ophthalmopathy was separated by a 13-signature model with about 88% sensitivity and less than 82% specificity.

CDR3 length equals 14 residues. V shed 2 bases, J shed 3 bases, and the junction held 4 bases outside the gene matches. Germline-derived CDR1 and CDR2 are DFQATT and SNEGSKA (reference sequence). This clonotype was detected ten times or more. What it binds is unknown. Source material: peripheral blood. The TCR comes from an adult man with Graves' ophthalmopathy. The chain carries TRBV20-1 and TRBJ1-1; TRBD1 aligns across 9 bases. This CDR3 reads CSARPGQGYTEAFF. The CDR3 DNA sequence: TGCAGTGCTAGACCGGGACAGGGTTACACTGAAGCTTTCTTT.